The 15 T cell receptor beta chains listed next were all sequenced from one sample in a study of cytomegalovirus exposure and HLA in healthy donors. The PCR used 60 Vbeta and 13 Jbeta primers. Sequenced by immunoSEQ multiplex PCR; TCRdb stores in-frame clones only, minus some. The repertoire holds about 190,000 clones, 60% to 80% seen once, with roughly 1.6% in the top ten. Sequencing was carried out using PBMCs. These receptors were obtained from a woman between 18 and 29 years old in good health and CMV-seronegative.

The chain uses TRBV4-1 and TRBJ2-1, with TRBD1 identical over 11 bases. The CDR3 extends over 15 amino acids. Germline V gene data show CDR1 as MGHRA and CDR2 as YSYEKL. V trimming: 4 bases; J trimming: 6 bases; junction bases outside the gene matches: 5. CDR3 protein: CASSPSGTGGNEQFF. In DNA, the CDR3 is TGCGCCAGCAGCCCCTCCGGGACAGGGGGCAATGAGCAGTTCTTC.

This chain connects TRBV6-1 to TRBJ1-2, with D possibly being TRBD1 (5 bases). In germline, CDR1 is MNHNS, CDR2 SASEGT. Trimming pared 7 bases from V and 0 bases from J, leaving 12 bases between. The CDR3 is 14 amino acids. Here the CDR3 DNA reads TGTGCCAGCATTATAGGGGTAGCTAACTATGGCTACACCTTC. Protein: CASIIGVANYGYTF.

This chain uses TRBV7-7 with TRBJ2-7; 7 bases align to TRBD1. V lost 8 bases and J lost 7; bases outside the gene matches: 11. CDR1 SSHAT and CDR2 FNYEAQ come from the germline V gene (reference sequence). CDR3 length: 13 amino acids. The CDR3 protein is CASGETGLGEQYF. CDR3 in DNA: TGTGCCAGCGGGGAGACAGGGTTGGGTGAGCAGTACTTC.

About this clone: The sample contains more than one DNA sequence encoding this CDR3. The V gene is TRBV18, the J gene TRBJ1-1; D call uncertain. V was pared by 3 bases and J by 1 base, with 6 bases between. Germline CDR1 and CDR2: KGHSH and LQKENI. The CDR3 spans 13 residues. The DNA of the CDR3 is TGTGCCAGCTCACCGTCGGGGAACACTGAAGCTTTCTTT. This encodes CASSPSGNTEAFF. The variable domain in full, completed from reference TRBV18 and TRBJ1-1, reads NAGVMQNPRHLVRRRGQEARLRCSPMKGHSHVYWYRQLPEEGLKFMVYLQKENIIDESGMPKERFSAEFPKEGPSILRIQQVVRGDSAAYFCASSPSGNTEAFFGQGTRLTVV.

The CDR3 loop is CAISPKREEQPQHF. The CDR3 nucleotides are TGTGCCATCAGTCCCAAGCGAGAGGAGCAGCCCCAGCATTTT. V and J are TRBV10-3 and TRBJ1-5, with D hard to call. V was shortened by 5 bases and J by 7 bases, with 15 bases between the two germline ends. The germline CDR1 and CDR2 sequences are ENHRY and SYGVKD. The CDR3 is 14 residues long.

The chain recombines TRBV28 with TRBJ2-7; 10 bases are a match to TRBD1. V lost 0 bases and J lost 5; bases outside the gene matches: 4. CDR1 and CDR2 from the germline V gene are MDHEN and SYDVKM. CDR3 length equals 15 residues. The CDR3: CASSLWDRGTHEQYF. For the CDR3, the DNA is TGTGCCAGCAGTTTATGGGACAGGGGGACCCACGAGCAGTACTTC.

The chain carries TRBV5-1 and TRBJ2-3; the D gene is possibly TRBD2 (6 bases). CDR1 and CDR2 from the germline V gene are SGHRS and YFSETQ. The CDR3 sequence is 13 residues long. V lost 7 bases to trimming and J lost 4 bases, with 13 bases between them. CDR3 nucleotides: TGCGCCAGCCACCGACGGGAGTCAGATACGCAGTATTTT. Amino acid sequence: CASHRRESDTQYF.

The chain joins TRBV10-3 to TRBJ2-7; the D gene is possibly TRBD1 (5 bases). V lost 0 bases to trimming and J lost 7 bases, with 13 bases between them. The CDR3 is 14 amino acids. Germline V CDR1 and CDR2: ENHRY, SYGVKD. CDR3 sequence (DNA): TGTGCCATCAGTGAGTCGTTAGGGGTAGGAGAGCAGTACTTC. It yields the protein CAISESLGVGEQYF.

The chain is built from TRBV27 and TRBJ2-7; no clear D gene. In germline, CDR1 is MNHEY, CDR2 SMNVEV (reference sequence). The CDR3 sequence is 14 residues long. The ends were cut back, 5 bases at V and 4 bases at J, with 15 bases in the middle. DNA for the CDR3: TGTGCCAGCAGTCTCGGTCCTAGAGGTTACGAGCAGTACTTC. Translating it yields CASSLGPRGYEQYF.

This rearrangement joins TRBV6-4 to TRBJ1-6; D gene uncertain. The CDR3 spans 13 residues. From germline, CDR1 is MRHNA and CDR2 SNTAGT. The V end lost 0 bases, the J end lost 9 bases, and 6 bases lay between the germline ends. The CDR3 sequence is CASSDSGFSPLHF. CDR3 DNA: TGTGCCAGCAGTGACTCCGGGTTTTCACCCCTCCACTTT.

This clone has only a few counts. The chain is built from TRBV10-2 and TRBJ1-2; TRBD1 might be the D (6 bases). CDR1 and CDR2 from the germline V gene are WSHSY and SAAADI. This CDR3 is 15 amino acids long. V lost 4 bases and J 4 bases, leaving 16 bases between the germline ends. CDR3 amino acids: CASSGWGPRSYGYTF. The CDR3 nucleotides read TGCGCCAGCAGTGGGTGGGGGCCGCGGAGCTATGGCTACACCTTC.

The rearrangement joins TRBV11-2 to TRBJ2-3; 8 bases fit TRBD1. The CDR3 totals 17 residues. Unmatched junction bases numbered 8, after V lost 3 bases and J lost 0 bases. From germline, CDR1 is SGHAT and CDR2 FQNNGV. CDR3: CASSFRGRGISTDTQYF. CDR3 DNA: TGTGCCAGCAGCTTCAGGGGGCGAGGGATAAGCACAGATACGCAGTATTTT.

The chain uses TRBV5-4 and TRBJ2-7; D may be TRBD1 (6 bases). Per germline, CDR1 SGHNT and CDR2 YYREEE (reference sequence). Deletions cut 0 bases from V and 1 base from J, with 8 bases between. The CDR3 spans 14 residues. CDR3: CASSLAQGSYEQYF. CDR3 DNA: TGTGCCAGCAGCTTGGCCCAGGGGTCCTACGAGCAGTACTTC.

The DNA for the CDR3 is TGTGCCAGCGAAGAAACCAGGGGCTCCTACAATGAGCAGTTCTTC. Its translation is CASEETRGSYNEQFF. The rearrangement uses TRBV2 and TRBJ2-1; a possible D gene is TRBD1 (6 bases). CDR1 is SNHLY, CDR2 FYNNEI, per germline. CDR3 size: 15 residues. Trimming cost V 8 bases and J 0 bases, with 14 bases left between them.

The CDR3 DNA follows: TGTGCCAGCAGCCGGGACACACCTGGAAACACCATATATTTT. Encoded protein: CASSRDTPGNTIYF. The chain uses TRBV6-5 and TRBJ1-3; D might be TRBD1 (6 bases). Trimming cost V 6 bases and J 2 bases, with 11 bases left between them. The V gene's germline CDR1 is MNHEY and CDR2 SVGAGI. This CDR3 spans 14 amino acids.